What follows describes a single TCR beta chain. Its antigen is unidentified. This sample also contains other DNA sequences that code for the same CDR3. The PCR used 60 Vbeta and 13 Jbeta primers. Produced via immunoSEQ multiplex PCR; TCRdb's table is partial and in-frame only. The repertoire holds 130,000 or so clones, with around 79% as singletons. The CDR3 extends over 12 amino acids. V dropped 3 bases and J dropped 5 bases, with 10 bases sitting between them. Germline CDR1 and CDR2: SQVTM and ANQGSEA. The record originates from a study of cytomegalovirus exposure and HLA in healthy donors. Findings and caveats of the study: In a later analysis, about 17,000 TCR beta sequences were associated with HLA alleles at 0.05 false discovery rate.

The source material was PBMCs. This rearrangement joins TRBV29-1 to TRBJ2-5; TRBD1 might be the D (6 bases). This clonotype was obtained from a woman between 40 and 55 years old in good health and CMV-seropositive. The CDR3: CSVDRGQETQYF. The CDR3 DNA reads TGCAGCGTTGATAGAGGACAGGAGACCCAGTACTTC.